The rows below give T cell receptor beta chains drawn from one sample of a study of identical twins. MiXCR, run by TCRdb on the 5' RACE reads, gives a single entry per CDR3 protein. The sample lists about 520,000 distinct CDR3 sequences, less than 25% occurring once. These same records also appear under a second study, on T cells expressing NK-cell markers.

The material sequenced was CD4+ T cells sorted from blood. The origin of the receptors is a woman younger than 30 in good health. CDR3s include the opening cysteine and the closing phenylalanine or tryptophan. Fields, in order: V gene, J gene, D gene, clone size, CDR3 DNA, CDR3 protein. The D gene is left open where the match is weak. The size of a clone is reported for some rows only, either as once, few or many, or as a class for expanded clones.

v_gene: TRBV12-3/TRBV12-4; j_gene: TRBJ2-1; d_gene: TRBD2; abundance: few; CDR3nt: TGTGCCAGCAGTCTCTCTAGCGGGAGAGGGTATGAGCAGTTCTTC; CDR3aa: CASSLSSGRGYEQFF
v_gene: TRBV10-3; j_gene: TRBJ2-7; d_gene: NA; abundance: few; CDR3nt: TGTGCCATCAGTGTGGACGCATACGAGCAGTACTTC; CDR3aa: CAISVDAYEQYF
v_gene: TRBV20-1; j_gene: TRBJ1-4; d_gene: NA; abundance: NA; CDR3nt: TGCAGTGCTGGGCCAGTTGGTGAAAAACTGTTTTTT; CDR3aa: CSAGPVGEKLFF
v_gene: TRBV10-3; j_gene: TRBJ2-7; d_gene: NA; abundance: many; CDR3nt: TGTGCCAGTCGACAGGTGGAAAGCTCCTACGAGCAGTACTTC; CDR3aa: CASRQVESSYEQYF
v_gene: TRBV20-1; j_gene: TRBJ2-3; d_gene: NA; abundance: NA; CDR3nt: TGCAGTGCTAGAGTGTTCACAGATACGCAGTATTTT; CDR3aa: CSARVFTDTQYF
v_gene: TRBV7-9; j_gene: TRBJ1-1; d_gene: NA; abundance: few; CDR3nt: TGTGCCAGCAGCCCCCCGGGGGATAGGAGAAGCGGCACTGAAGCTTTCTTT; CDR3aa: CASSPPGDRRSGTEAFF
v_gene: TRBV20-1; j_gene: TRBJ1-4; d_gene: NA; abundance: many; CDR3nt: TGCAGTGCTAGAGATCTTAAAGGAGGAGAAAAACTGTTTTTT; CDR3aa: CSARDLKGGEKLFF
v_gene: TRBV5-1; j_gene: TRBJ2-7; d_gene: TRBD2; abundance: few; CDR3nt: TGCGCCAGCAGCTTGGGGCTAGCGGGAGTGAGAAACGAGCAGTACTTC; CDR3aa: CASSLGLAGVRNEQYF
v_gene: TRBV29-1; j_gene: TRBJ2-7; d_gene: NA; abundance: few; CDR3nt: TGCAGCGCCCGAAGGGGGTGGGAATCCTACGAGCAGTACTTC; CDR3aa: CSARRGWESYEQYF
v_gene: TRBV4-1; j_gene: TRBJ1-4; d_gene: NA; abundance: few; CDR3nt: TGCGCCAGCAGCCAAGAGACGCCAGCAACTAATGAAAAACTGTTTTTT; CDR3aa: CASSQETPATNEKLFF
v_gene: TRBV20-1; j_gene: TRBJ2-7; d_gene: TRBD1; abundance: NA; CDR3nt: TGCAGTGCTACCCGGACAGGGAGTGAGCAGTACTTC; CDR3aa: CSATRTGSEQYF
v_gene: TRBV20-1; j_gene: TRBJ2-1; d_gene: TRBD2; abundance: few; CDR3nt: TGCAGTGCTAGAGCTAGCGGGGGGATCTCCTACAATGAGCAGTTCTTC; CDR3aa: CSARASGGISYNEQFF
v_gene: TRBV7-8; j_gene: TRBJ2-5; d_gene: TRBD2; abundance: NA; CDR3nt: TGTGCCAGCAGCTTAGCGAGACTAGCGGGCCAAGAGACCCAGTACTTC; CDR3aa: CASSLARLAGQETQYF
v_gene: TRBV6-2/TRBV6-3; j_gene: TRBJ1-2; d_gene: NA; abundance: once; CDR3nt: TGTGCCAGCAGTTACTCGGAGATCCGCTATGGCTACACCTTC; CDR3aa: CASSYSEIRYGYTF
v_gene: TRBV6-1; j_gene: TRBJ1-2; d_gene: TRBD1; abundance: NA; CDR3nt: TGTGCCACAAGTCAAACAGGGGGACCCTATGGCTACACCTTC; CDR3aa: CATSQTGGPYGYTF
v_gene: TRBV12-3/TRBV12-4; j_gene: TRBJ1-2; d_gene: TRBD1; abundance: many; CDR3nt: TGTGCCAGCACCAGCGGACAGGCGACAGGGGGCTACACCTTC; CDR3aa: CASTSGQATGGYTF
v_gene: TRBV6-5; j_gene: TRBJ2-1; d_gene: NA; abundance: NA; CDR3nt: TGTGCCAGCAGTTACTCAGGGCCCGACTACAATGAGCAGTTCTTC; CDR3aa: CASSYSGPDYNEQFF
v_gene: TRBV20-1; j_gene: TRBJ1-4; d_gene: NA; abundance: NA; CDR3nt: TGCAGTGCCCGGGGGACGCCCGGGAATGAAAAACTGTTTTTT; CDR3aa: CSARGTPGNEKLFF
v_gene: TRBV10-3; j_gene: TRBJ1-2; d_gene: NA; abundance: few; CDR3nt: TGTGCCATCAGTGAGGGGGCAGAGTATGGCTACACCTTC; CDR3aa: CAISEGAEYGYTF
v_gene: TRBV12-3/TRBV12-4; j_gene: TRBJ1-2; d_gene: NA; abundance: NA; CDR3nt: TGTGCCAGCAGTTGGGACGTTGGCTATGGCTACACCTTC; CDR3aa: CASSWDVGYGYTF
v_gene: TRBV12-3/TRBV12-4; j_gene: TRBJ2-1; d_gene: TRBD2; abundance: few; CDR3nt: TGTGCCAGCAGTCCAACCGGGACTAGCGGGGGCCCCCCGGGGAGGGAGCAGTTCTTC; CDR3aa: CASSPTGTSGGPPGREQFF
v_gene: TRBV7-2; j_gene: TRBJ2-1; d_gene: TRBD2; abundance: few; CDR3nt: TGTGCCACCGGATTGGCGGGAGTTATCTACAATGAGCAGTTCTTC; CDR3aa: CATGLAGVIYNEQFF
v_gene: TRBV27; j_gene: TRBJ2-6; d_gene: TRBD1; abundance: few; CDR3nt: TGTGCCACGAGGGACAGCTTCTCTGGGGCCAACGTCCTGACTTTC; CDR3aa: CATRDSFSGANVLTF
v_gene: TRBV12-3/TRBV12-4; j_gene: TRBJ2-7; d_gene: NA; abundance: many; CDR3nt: TGTGCCAGCAGTTTTAAGCCGGGGGCCTACGAGCAGTACTTC; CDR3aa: CASSFKPGAYEQYF
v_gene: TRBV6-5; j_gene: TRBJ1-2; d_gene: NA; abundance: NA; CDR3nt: TGTGCCAGCAGTTACTCGGTCCGAGCTTGGTATGGCTACACCTTC; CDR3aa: CASSYSVRAWYGYTF
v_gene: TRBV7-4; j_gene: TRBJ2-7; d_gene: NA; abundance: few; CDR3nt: TGTGCCAGCAGTTCGACTCCTCCAACTCCCTACGAGCAGTACTTC; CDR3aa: CASSSTPPTPYEQYF
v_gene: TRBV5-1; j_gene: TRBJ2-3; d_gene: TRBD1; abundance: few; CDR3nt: TGCGCCAGCAGCACGGGACAGGGGAGCACAGATACGCAGTATTTT; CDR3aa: CASSTGQGSTDTQYF
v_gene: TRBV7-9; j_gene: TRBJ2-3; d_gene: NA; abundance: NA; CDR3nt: TGTGCCAGCAGCTCCCTGCAGACGCACGCAGATACGCAGTATTTT; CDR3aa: CASSSLQTHADTQYF
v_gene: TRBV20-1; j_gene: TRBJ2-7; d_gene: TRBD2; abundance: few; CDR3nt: TGCAGTGCTATGGGGACTAGCGGGGGGGGCTACGAGCAGTACTTC; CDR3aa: CSAMGTSGGGYEQYF
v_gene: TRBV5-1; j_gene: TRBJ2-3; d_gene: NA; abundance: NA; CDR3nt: TGCGCCAGCAGCCTACAGGGAGGCAGGGACCAAGATACGCAGTATTTT; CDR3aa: CASSLQGGRDQDTQYF
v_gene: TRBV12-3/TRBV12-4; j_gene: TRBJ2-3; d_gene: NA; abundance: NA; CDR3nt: TGTGCCAGCAGTTTAGGTCCGTACCTTAGCACAGATACGCAGTATTTT; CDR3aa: CASSLGPYLSTDTQYF
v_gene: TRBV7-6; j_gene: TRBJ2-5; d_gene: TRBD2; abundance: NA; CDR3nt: TGTGCCAGCAGCGTAACTCCGGGACTAGCGGCCTCGGGGGACTTC; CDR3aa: CASSVTPGLAASGDF
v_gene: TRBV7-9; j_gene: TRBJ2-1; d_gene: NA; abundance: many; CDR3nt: TGTGCCAGCAGCTTCGGGGCGGGCTGGGCCCATGGTGAGCAGTTCTTC; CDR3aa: CASSFGAGWAHGEQFF
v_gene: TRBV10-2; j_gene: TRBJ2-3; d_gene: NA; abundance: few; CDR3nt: TGCGCCAGCAGTGATGGCTATGCCACAGATACGCAGTATTTT; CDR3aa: CASSDGYATDTQYF
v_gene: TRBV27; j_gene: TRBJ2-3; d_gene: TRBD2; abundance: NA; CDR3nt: TGTGCCAGCAGCCTAGCGGGATTTAATACGCAGTATTTT; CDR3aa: CASSLAGFNTQYF
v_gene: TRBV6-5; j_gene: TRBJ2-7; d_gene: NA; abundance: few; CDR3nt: TGTGCCAGCAGTTACTTGGCAGGGGGAGGCGAGCAGTACTTC; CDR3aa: CASSYLAGGGEQYF
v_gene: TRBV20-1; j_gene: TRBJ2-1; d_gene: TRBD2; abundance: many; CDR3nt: TGCAGTGCTAGACTAGCGGGGTCGCGCTCCTACAATGAGCAGTTCTTC; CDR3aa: CSARLAGSRSYNEQFF
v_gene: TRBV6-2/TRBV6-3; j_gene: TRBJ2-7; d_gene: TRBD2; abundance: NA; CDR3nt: TGTGCCAGCAGTCCATCCCGGACTAGCGGGGCCTTCTCCTACGAGCAGTACTTC; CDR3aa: CASSPSRTSGAFSYEQYF
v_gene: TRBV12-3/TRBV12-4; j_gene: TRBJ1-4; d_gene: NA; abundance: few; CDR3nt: TGTGCCAGCAGTGGAATACAGGGCGAAAAACTGTTTTTT; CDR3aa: CASSGIQGEKLFF